The sequence of this T cell receptor (beta chain) was determined in a study of T cell responses to AZD1222 COVID-19 vaccine. From germline, CDR1 is MNHEY and CDR2 SVGEGT. The CDR3 covers 12 residues. The V and J ends lost 3 bases and 10 bases respectively, with 11 bases between them. Study results and limitations: Females made up more of the donors, who were largely white British, and clonal diversity may have come out too low. Unmutated regions of variants are reportedly targeted by nearly half of spike-specific TCRs.

Some clones are missing from TCRdb's copy, which holds only in-frame ones; the method was immunoSEQ multiplex PCR. The table records approximately 100,000 clones, roughly 89% of them present only once. This clone was observed a single time. Antigen specificity is unknown. The receptor was isolated from an adult in good health. Sequencing was performed on peripheral blood, taken on day 0 of AZD1222 vaccination. The rearrangement uses TRBV6-2 or TRBV6-3 and TRBJ2-3; maybe TRBD2 (6 bases). The CDR3 DNA sequence: TGTGCCAGCAGTTATTTAACGGGGGCGCAGTATTTT. Translating it yields CASSYLTGAQYF.